A selection of T cell receptor beta chains follows, all from one sample in a study of T cell repertoires in cytomegalovirus infection. TCRdb reprocessed the reads via MiXCR and lists one record per CDR3 protein. Altogether 700,000 to 900,000 distinct CDR3 sequences are present, around 29% being singletons, with the ten largest covering less than 15%. These TCRs' antigens remain unknown. This sample comprised cultured CD8+ T cells from PBMCs, obtained from culture after CMV antigen stimulation. Every receptor here comes from a human donor in good health (CMV status not recorded). Some clones in this sample may be carry-over from other donors' samples. The CDR3 runs from the conserved cysteine through the conserved F or W. The order of the fields is clone size, V gene, CDR3 length, J gene, D gene, CDR3 DNA, CDR3 protein. A D gene is named only where the DNA matches it firmly. Clone size appears in some rows only: once, few, many, or a class for an expanded clone.

size: .
V: TRBV7-6
length: 16
J: TRBJ2-4
D: .
DNA: TGTGCCAGCAGCTTAGCGCTTGAAGGCGGCAAAAACATTCAGTACTTC
CDR3: CASSLALEGGKNIQYF

size: few
V: TRBV6-6
length: 17
J: TRBJ2-5
D: TRBD2
DNA: TGTGCCAGCAGCTCTAGCGGGGGCGCCATAATCCAAGAGACCCAGTACTTC
CDR3: CASSSSGGAIIQETQYF

size: .
V: TRBV28
length: 13
J: TRBJ2-2
D: .
DNA: TGTGCCAGCACCCGTCGGGACACCGGGGAGCTGTTTTTT
CDR3: CASTRRDTGELFF

size: few
V: TRBV12-3/TRBV12-4
length: 12
J: TRBJ1-1
D: .
DNA: TGTGCCAGCAGTGAATTTAAGGTTGAAGCTTTCTTT
CDR3: CASSEFKVEAFF

size: .
V: TRBV28
length: 14
J: TRBJ2-5
D: .
DNA: TGTGCCAGCAGTTTGCGGGGATTGAAAGAGACCCAGTACTTC
CDR3: CASSLRGLKETQYF

size: many
V: TRBV7-2
length: 13
J: TRBJ1-1
D: TRBD1
DNA: TGTGCCAGCAAGAGGACAGGCGGACTTAAAGCTTTCTTT
CDR3: CASKRTGGLKAFF

size: many
V: TRBV12-3/TRBV12-4
length: 16
J: TRBJ2-2
D: TRBD2
DNA: TGTGCCAGCAGCCCCCACGGGGGGACTAACACCGGGGAGCTGTTTTTT
CDR3: CASSPHGGTNTGELFF

size: .
V: TRBV7-6
length: 16
J: TRBJ1-1
D: TRBD1
DNA: TGTGCCAGCAGCTTAGGGGGACAGGAATTGAACACTGAAGCTCTCTTT
CDR3: CASSLGGQELNTEALF

size: once
V: TRBV7-6
length: 14
J: TRBJ1-5
D: .
DNA: TGTGCCAGCAGTTCCGGGCGGGGGGATAAGCCCCAGCATTTT
CDR3: CASSSGRGDKPQHF

size: .
V: TRBV7-9
length: 13
J: TRBJ2-5
D: .
DNA: TGTGCCAGCAGCCGGGGAGCGGATAAGACCCAGTACTTC
CDR3: CASSRGADKTQYF

size: .
V: TRBV5-5
length: 14
J: TRBJ2-7
D: .
DNA: TGTGCCAGCAGCTTGGCTAGGGGTACCTACGAGCAGTACTTC
CDR3: CASSLARGTYEQYF

size: .
V: TRBV7-8
length: 16
J: TRBJ1-6
D: TRBD1
DNA: TGTGCCAGCAGCTTAGAGACAGGGTGGTATAATTCACCCCTCCACTTT
CDR3: CASSLETGWYNSPLHF

size: few
V: TRBV6-6
length: 15
J: TRBJ1-1
D: .
DNA: TGTGCCAGCAGTTATTTGTGGGGTAGGGACACTGAAGCTTTCTTT
CDR3: CASSYLWGRDTEAFF

size: .
V: TRBV12-3/TRBV12-4
length: 15
J: TRBJ2-1
D: TRBD1
DNA: TGTACCAGCAGTTTTAAGGGGGCGCCGTACAATGAGCAGTTCTTC
CDR3: CTSSFKGAPYNEQFF

size: .
V: TRBV7-6
length: 15
J: TRBJ2-5
D: .
DNA: TGTGCCAGCAGCCAAACGCCATTGTACCAAGAGACCCAGTACTTC
CDR3: CASSQTPLYQETQYF

size: once
V: TRBV27
length: 15
J: TRBJ2-1
D: TRBD2
DNA: TGTGCCAGCAGTTTATCTAGCGGGGGGGCCTCCCAACAGTTCTTC
CDR3: CASSLSSGGASQQFF

size: .
V: TRBV5-6
length: 19
J: TRBJ2-3
D: TRBD2
DNA: TGTGCCAGCAGCTCCCCTTCCGGGAGCGGGGGGGTAAGCACAGATACGCAGTATTTT
CDR3: CASSSPSGSGGVSTDTQYF

size: few
V: TRBV7-9
length: 15
J: TRBJ1-2
D: TRBD1
DNA: TGTGCCAGCAGCTTAGAGGGGGCTGTAACGAATGGCTACACCTTC
CDR3: CASSLEGAVTNGYTF

size: .
V: TRBV20-1
length: 14
J: TRBJ2-4
D: TRBD1
DNA: TGCAGTGCTTCCCAGGGGGCATCTGGGAACATTCAGTACTTC
CDR3: CSASQGASGNIQYF

size: few
V: TRBV6-5
length: 22
J: TRBJ2-2
D: TRBD2
DNA: TGTGCCAGCAGTTACCTACCCCCCGGGACTAGCGGGGGCCCCCTCAGGACCGGGGAGCTGTTTTTT
CDR3: CASSYLPPGTSGGPLRTGELFF

size: .
V: TRBV7-9
length: 16
J: TRBJ2-2
D: TRBD1
DNA: TGTGCCAGCAAGCAAACCGGGACAGGGTACACCGGGGAGCTGTTTTTT
CDR3: CASKQTGTGYTGELFF

size: few
V: TRBV7-2
length: 13
J: TRBJ2-7
D: .
DNA: TGTGCCAGCAGCTCGGATCTGGGCTACGAGCAGTACTTC
CDR3: CASSSDLGYEQYF

size: many
V: TRBV5-1
length: 16
J: TRBJ1-1
D: TRBD1
DNA: TGCGCCAGCAGCCCCGGGACAGGGGACGTGAGCACTGAAGCTTTCTTT
CDR3: CASSPGTGDVSTEAFF

size: .
V: TRBV6-6
length: 17
J: TRBJ1-6
D: .
DNA: TGTGCCAGCAGTTCCACCACCCCGGGTCCTTCAAATTCACCCCTCCACTTT
CDR3: CASSSTTPGPSNSPLHF

size: .
V: TRBV20-1
length: 13
J: TRBJ2-2
D: .
DNA: TGCAGTGCTACAGAATCGAACACCGGGGAGCTGTTTTTT
CDR3: CSATESNTGELFF

size: many
V: TRBV7-6
length: 17
J: TRBJ2-1
D: .
DNA: TGTGCCAGCAGCTTAGCAACCCCGGGAACGGCCTACAATGAGCAGTTCTTC
CDR3: CASSLATPGTAYNEQFF

size: few
V: TRBV6-5
length: 16
J: TRBJ2-7
D: .
DNA: TGTGCCAGCAGTTACGCGACTCCAGGGGACTCCTACGAGCAGTACTTC
CDR3: CASSYATPGDSYEQYF

size: few
V: TRBV4-1
length: 16
J: TRBJ1-1
D: .
DNA: TGCGCCAGCAGCCAAGATCCCAGTGGGGGAGGCACTGAAGCTTTCTTT
CDR3: CASSQDPSGGGTEAFF

size: few
V: TRBV7-9
length: 15
J: TRBJ2-1
D: TRBD1
DNA: TGTGCCAGCAGCTTAACAGGGGTAGCCTACAATGAGCAGTTCTTC
CDR3: CASSLTGVAYNEQFF